The source of this TCR beta chain is a study of CD8+ T cells in alopecia areata. Following RNA extraction, reverse transcription yielded cDNA that acted as the sequencing template. Generated by immunoSEQ multiplex PCR, the TCRdb table keeps only in-frame clones and is missing some. The sample shows some 190,000 clones, 51% of them seen only once. V shed 4 bases and J shed 5 bases, with 22 bases lying between them. The CDR3 is 16 amino acids. Germline CDR1 and CDR2: SGHDT and YYEEEE. Indicated treatment: oral pan-JAK inhibitor, 5-10 mg twice daily. Study-wide results and caveats: Affected lesional scalp, above all in alopecia totalis/universalis, was more clonal than normal scalp.

A word on this clone: Its antigen is currently unknown.

The sequence was collected from a human donor with alopecia areata. The gene calls are TRBV5-6 and TRBJ2-7; tentatively, D is TRBD1 (6 bases). Sequenced here: CD8+ T cells sorted from blood, sampled around week 54, from a patient treated with tofacitinib. The CDR3 DNA reads as TGTGCCAGCAGCGCTCGGACAGAAAGCCTCCCGGACGAGCAGTACTTC. Protein sequence: CASSARTESLPDEQYF.